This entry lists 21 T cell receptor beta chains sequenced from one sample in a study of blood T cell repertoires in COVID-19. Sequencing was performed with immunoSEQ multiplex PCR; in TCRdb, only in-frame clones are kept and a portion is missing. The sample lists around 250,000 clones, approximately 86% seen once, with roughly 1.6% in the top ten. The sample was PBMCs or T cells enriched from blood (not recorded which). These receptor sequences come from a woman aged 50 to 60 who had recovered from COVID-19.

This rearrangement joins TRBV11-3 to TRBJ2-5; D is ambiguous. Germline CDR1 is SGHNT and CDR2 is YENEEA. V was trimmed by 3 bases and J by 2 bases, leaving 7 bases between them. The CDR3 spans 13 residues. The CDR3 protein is CASSLNFQETQYF. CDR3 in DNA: TGTGCCAGCAGCTTGAACTTTCAAGAGACCCAGTACTTC.

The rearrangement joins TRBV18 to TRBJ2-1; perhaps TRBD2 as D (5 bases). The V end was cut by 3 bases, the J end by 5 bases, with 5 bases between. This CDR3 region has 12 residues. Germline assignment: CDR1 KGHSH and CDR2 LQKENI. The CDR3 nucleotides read TGTGCCAGCTCACCGACTAACAATGAGCAGTTCTTC. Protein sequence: CASSPTNNEQFF.

The CDR3 sequence: CASMVADFSYEQYF. For the CDR3, the DNA is TGTGCCAGCATGGTAGCGGATTTCTCCTACGAGCAGTACTTC. This chain connects TRBV6-5 to TRBJ2-7; a weak D match, TRBD2 (6 bases). Deletions cut 7 bases from V and 0 bases from J, with 13 bases between. This CDR3 is 14 amino acids long. Germline CDR1 is MNHEY and CDR2 is SVGAGI.

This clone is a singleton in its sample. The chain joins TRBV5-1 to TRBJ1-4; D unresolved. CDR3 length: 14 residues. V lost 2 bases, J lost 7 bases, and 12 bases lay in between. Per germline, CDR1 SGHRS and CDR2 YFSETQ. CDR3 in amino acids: CASSFGALGEKLFF. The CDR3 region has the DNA TGCGCCAGCAGCTTCGGAGCCCTGGGTGAAAAACTGTTTTTT.

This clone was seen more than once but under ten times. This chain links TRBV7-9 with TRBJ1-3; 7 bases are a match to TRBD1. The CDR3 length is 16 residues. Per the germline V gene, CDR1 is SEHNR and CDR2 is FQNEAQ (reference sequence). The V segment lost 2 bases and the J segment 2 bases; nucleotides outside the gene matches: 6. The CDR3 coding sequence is TGTGCCAGCAGCTTATTTGCAAGGGGGCCTGGAAACACCATATATTTT. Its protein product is CASSLFARGPGNTIYF.

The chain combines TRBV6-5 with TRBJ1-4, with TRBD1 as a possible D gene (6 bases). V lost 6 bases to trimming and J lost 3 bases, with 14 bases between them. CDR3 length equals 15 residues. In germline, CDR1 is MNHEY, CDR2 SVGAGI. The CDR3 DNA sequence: TGTGCCAGCAGCCGCGGGGGCAGGGCTAATGAAAAACTGTTTTTT. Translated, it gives CASSRGGRANEKLFF.

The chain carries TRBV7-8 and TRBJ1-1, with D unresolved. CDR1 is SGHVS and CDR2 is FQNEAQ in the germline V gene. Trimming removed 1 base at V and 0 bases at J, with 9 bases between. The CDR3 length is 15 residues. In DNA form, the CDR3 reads TGTGCCAGCAGCTTAGTTGCAAGCCTGAACACTGAAGCTTTCTTT. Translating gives CASSLVASLNTEAFF.

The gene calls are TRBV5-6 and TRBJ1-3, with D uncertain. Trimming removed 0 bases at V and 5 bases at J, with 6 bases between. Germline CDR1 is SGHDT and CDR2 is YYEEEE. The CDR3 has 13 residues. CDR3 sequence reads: CASSLGRRNTIYF. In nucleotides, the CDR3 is TGTGCCAGCAGCTTGGGCAGGAGAAACACCATATATTTT.

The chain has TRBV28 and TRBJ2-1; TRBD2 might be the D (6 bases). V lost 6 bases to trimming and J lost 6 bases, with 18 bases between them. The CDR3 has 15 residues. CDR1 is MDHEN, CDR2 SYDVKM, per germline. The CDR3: CASRTEEGGPNEQFF. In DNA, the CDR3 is TGTGCCAGCAGGACCGAGGAGGGAGGCCCCAATGAGCAGTTCTTC.

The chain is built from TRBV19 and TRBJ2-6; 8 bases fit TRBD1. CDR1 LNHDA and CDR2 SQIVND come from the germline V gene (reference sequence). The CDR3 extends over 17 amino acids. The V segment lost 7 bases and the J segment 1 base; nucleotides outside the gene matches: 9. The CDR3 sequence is CASNGQGRASGANVLTF. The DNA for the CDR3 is TGTGCCAGTAATGGACAGGGAAGAGCTTCTGGGGCCAACGTCCTGACTTTC.

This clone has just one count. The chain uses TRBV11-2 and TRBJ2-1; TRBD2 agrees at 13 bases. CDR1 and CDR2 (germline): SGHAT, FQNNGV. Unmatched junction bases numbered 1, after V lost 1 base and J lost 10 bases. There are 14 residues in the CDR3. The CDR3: CASSLGLAGGEQFF. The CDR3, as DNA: TGTGCCAGCAGCTTAGGACTAGCGGGAGGCGAGCAGTTCTTC. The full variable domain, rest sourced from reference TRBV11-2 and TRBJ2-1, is EAGVAQSPRYKIIEKRQSVAFWCNPISGHATLYWYQQILGQGPKLLIQFQNNGVVDDSQLPKDRFSAERLKGVDSTLKIQPAKLEDSAVYLCASSLGLAGGEQFFGPGTRLTVL.

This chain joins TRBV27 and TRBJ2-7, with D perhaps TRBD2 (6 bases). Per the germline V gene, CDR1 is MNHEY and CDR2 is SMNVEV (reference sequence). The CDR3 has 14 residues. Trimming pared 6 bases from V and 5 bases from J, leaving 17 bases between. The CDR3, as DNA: TGTGCCAGCAGGTTAGCGGTTAGTTTAGACGAGCAGTACTTC. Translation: CASRLAVSLDEQYF.

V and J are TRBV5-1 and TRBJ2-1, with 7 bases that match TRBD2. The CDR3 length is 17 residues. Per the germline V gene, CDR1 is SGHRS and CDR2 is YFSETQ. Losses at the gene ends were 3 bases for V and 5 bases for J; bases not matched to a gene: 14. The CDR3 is CASSSTSAGRGHNEQFF. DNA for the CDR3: TGCGCCAGCAGCTCGACCTCAGCGGGGAGAGGGCACAATGAGCAGTTCTTC.

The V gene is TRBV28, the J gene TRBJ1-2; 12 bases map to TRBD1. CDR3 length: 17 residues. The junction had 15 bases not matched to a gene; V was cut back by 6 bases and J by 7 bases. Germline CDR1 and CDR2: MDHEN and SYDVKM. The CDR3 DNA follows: TGTGCCAGCAGACCGTGGGGACAGGGGGCTACTTCGTTTGGCTACACCTTC. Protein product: CASRPWGQGATSFGYTF.

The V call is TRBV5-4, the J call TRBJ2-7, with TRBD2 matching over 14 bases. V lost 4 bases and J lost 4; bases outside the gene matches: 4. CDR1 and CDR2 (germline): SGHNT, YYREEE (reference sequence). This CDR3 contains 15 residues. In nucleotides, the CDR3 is TGTGCCAGCAGCGCGGGACTAGCGGGAGATTACGAGCAGTACTTC. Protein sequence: CASSAGLAGDYEQYF. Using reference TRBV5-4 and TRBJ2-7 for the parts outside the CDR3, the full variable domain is ETGVTQSPTHLIKTRGQQVTLRCSSQSGHNTVSWYQQALGQGPQFIFQYYREEENGRGNFPPRFSGLQFPNYSSELNVNALELDDSALYLCASSAGLAGDYEQYFGPGTRLTVT.

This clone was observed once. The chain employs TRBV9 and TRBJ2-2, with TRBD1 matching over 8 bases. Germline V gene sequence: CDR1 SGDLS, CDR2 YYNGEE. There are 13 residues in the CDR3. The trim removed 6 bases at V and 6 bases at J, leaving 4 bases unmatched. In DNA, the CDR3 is TGTGCCAGCAACGACAGGGGTTCCGGGGAGCTGTTTTTT. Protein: CASNDRGSGELFF.

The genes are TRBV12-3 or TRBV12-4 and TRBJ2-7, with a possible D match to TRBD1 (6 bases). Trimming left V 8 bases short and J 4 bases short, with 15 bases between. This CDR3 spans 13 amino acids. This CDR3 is CASGLRGRYEQYF. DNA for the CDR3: TGTGCCAGCGGACTCAGGGGAAGGTACGAGCAGTACTTC.

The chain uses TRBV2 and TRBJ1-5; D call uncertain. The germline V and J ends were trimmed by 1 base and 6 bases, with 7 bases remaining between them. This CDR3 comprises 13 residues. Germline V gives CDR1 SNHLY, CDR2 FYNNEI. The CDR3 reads CASSEEASQPQHF. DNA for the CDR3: TGTGCCAGCAGTGAAGAAGCATCTCAGCCCCAGCATTTT. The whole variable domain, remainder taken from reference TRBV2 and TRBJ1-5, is EPEVTQTPSHQVTQMGQEVILRCVPISNHLYFYWYRQILGQKVEFLVSFYNNEISEKSEIFDDQFSVERPDGSNFTLKIRSTKLEDSAMYFCASSEEASQPQHFGDGTRLSIL.

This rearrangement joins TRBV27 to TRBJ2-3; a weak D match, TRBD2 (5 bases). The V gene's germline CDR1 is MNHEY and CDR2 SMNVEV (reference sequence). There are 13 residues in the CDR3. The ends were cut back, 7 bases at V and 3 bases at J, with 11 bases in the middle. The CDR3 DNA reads TGTGCCAGCACGGGGTGGGCGACAGATACGCAGTATTTT. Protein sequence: CASTGWATDTQYF.

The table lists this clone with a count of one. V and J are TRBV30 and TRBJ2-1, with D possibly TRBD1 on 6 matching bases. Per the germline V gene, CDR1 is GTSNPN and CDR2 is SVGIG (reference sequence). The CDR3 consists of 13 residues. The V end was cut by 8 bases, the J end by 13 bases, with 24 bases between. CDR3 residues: CAGHRVGMGKQFF. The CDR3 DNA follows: TGTGCCGGGCACAGGGTTGGGATGGGAAAACAGTTCTTC.

This CDR3 reads CASSPDRGRDTEAFF. Here the CDR3 DNA reads TGTGCCAGCAGCCCCGACAGGGGGCGCGACACTGAAGCTTTCTTT. The chain recombines TRBV28 with TRBJ1-1, with 10 bases identical to TRBD1. The CDR3 contains 15 residues. Germline-derived CDR1 and CDR2 are MDHEN and SYDVKM. V was pared by 6 bases and J by 3 bases, with 7 bases of the junction left unmatched.